This T cell receptor beta chain was identified during a study of CD8+ T cells in alopecia areata. As for the study in general: Those patients who were treated received oral tofacitinib, which was given at 5 to 10 mg twice daily for moderate-to-severe alopecia areata. Points from the study as a whole: There were also resident alphabeta T cells of normal skin sequenced in scalp samples.

From germline, CDR1 is MNHEY and CDR2 SMNVEV (reference sequence). V shed 6 bases and J 5 bases; nucleotides not matched to a gene: 6. This CDR3 has 13 residues. About this clone: As yet, its antigen is unknown.

Sequencing templates came from extracted RNA that was reverse transcribed into cDNA. The assay was immunoSEQ multiplex PCR, and TCRdb's table has in-frame clones only and misses some. The sample contains some 130,000 clones, about 47% of which appear only once. In alopecia areata patients, both lesional scalp punch biopsies and peripheral blood were collected. PBMCs yielded sorted CD4+ and CD8+ T cells. Source: CD8+ T cells sorted from blood, taken at week 0. The receptor's source is a human donor with alopecia areata. This chain connects TRBV27 to TRBJ1-2; 7 bases map to TRBD1. The CDR3 DNA follows: TGTGCCAGCAGCCAAGGGGGCCGGTATGGCTACACCTTC. It yields the protein CASSQGGRYGYTF.